The rows below give T cell receptor beta chains drawn from one sample of a study of cytomegalovirus exposure and HLA in healthy donors. Using immunoSEQ multiplex PCR, the repertoire was profiled, and TCRdb retains in-frame clones only, with some absent. The table includes around 130,000 clones, less than 75% detected once. The specimen was PBMCs. All receptors come from a woman in her thirties or forties in good health and CMV-seropositive. Both conserved end residues are part of each CDR3. A D gene is named only where the DNA matches it firmly.

v_call	j_call	d_call	cdr3_aa	cdr3_nt
TRBV7-3	TRBJ2-2	.	CASSPGTFGELFF	TGTGCCAGCAGCCCCGGGACTTTCGGGGAGCTGTTTTTT
TRBV20-1	TRBJ2-3	.	CSGGRWDTQYF	TGCAGTGGCGGTCGGTGGGATACGCAGTATTTT
TRBV10-3	TRBJ2-1	.	CAISDTGGRNEQFF	TGTGCCATCAGTGACACGGGGGGCAGGAATGAGCAGTTCTTC
TRBV4-2	TRBJ2-5	TRBD2	CASSQGTGTSGSETQYF	TGTGCCAGCAGCCAAGGTACCGGGACTAGCGGGAGTGAGACCCAGTACTTC
TRBV28	TRBJ2-7	.	CASSLGRDRQQYF	TGTGCCAGCAGTTTGGGGCGGGATAGGCAGCAGTACTTC
TRBV4-3	TRBJ1-3	.	CASSQDGGKDATIYF	TGCGCCAGCAGCCAAGATGGGGGGAAGGACGCCACCATATATTTT
TRBV15	TRBJ1-1	TRBD1	CATSRDIPRTGHWNTEAFF	TGTGCCACCAGCAGAGATATCCCAAGGACAGGCCACTGGAACACTGAAGCTTTCTTT
TRBV7-9	TRBJ2-2	TRBD2	CASSFRTSGAGELFF	TGTGCCAGCAGCTTCAGGACTAGCGGGGCCGGGGAGCTGTTTTTT
TRBV28	TRBJ2-2	.	CASSLGTGVNTGELFF	TGTGCCAGCAGTTTGGGGACGGGGGTCAACACCGGGGAGCTGTTTTTT
TRBV19	TRBJ2-2	.	CASAIISGTSGELFF	TGTGCCAGTGCCATCATTAGCGGTACATCCGGGGAGCTGTTTTTT
TRBV5-1	TRBJ1-1	.	CASSLVPGGENTEAFF	TGCGCCAGCAGCTTGGTCCCTGGGGGGGAGAACACTGAAGCTTTCTTT
TRBV5-1	TRBJ1-4	.	CASSSLGRSEKLFF	TGCGCCAGCAGCTCTCTTGGGAGAAGTGAAAAACTGTTTTTT